A single T cell receptor (beta chain) is shown here with its context. The CDR3 contains 14 residues. The V segment lost 6 bases and the J segment 4 bases; nucleotides outside the gene matches: 0. The germline V gene has CDR1 MNHEY and CDR2 SMNVEV (reference sequence). Original data processing: The authors estimated nucleated cell counts from reference gene primer amplification. The table came from immunoSEQ multiplex PCR; TCRdb's copy has only in-frame clones and leaves some out. V, J and clone size reflect that table, while D and trimming were determined from the DNA. The profile shows 100,000 to 150,000 clones, more than 60% of them singletons. These data originate in a study of blood T cell repertoires in COVID-19. Study-wide background: Both acute and convalescent COVID-19 samples were obtained from the United States, Italy and Spain. T cells, B-cell-depleted T cells, or PBMCs supplied cDNA or gDNA.

The source is a woman between 70 and 85 years old with acute or convalescent COVID-19. The chain has TRBV27 and TRBJ2-1; 13 bases match TRBD2. The sequencing input was peripheral blood. The CDR3 nucleotides read TGTGCCAGCAGGGGACTAGCGGGGTACAATGAGCAGTTCTTC. It specifies CASRGLAGYNEQFF.